Included here is one T cell receptor (beta chain) sequence, with context. No antigen is known for it. This sample is part of a study of PD-1 blockade in classical Hodgkin lymphoma. Whole-study results and caveats: Complete responders entered with baseline diversity on par with newly diagnosed patients, the results showed. It was reported that newly diagnosed patients had less baseline TCR diversity than healthy donors.

Every patient had relapsed following autologous stem cell transplantation, and cohorts differed in brentuximab vedotin exposure. Germline-derived CDR1 and CDR2 are LNHNV and YYDKDF (reference sequence). The V end was cut by 3 bases, the J end by 6 bases, with 10 bases between. The CDR3 totals 13 residues. TCRdb's copy holds only in-frame clones and misses some; the assay was immunoSEQ multiplex PCR. The sample lists 95,000 to 100,000 clones; 85% to 90% were seen once. The input for sequencing was peripheral blood mononuclear cells (PBMCs), taken before the second cycle of nivolumab. The chain uses TRBV15 and TRBJ2-3; D uncertain. This TCR was sampled from a human donor with classical Hodgkin lymphoma. CDR3 DNA: TGTGCCACCAGCAGGGGCACCCCGGATACGCAGTATTTT. It specifies CATSRGTPDTQYF.